Shown below are 12 T cell receptor beta chains from a single sample sequenced in a study of cytomegalovirus exposure and HLA in healthy donors. PCR primers comprised 60 Vbeta and 13 Jbeta primers. Data came from immunoSEQ multiplex PCR; TCRdb stores just in-frame clones and leaves some out. The sample has some 160,000 clones, approximately 73% seen once. Sequenced input: PBMCs. These receptors were obtained from a woman aged 18-29 years in good health and CMV-seropositive.

The chain combines TRBV2 with TRBJ1-5; 7 bases match TRBD1. The CDR3 is made up of 14 amino acids. CDR1 and CDR2 from the germline V gene are SNHLY and FYNNEI. V was pared by 2 bases and J by 3 bases, with 1 base of the junction left unmatched. The CDR3, as DNA: TGTGCCAGCAGTGAAACAGGGGCCAATCAGCCCCAGCATTTT. Translated, it gives CASSETGANQPQHF.

This clone showed up many times. This sequence joins TRBV2 and TRBJ1-4; weak D call: TRBD1 (6 bases). The CDR3 is 16 amino acids. The V end was cut by 5 bases, the J end by 5 bases, with 18 bases between. Germline CDR1 reads SNHLY; CDR2 reads FYNNEI. CDR3 DNA: TGTGCCAGCAGTCAAAACCCGGGACATATGAATGAAAAACTGTTTTTT. This sequence encodes CASSQNPGHMNEKLFF.

The V and J genes are TRBV19 and TRBJ1-5, with 7 bases that match TRBD1. V lost 7 bases to trimming and J lost 3 bases; unmatched junction nucleotides: 3. Germline-derived CDR1 and CDR2 are LNHDA and SQIVND (reference sequence). This CDR3 is built from 13 residues. The CDR3 loop reads CASKGQFNQPQHF. CDR3 bases: TGTGCCAGTAAGGGACAGTTCAATCAGCCCCAGCATTTT.

The genes are TRBV7-9 and TRBJ1-6; 7 bases are a match to TRBD1. The germline CDR1 and CDR2 sequences are SEHNR and FQNEAQ (reference sequence). There are 15 residues in the CDR3. Trimming removed 6 bases from V and 6 bases from J; junction bases left unmatched: 8. The DNA for the CDR3 is TGTGCCAGCAGAAAGGACAGGTTTGGTAATTCACCCCTCCACTTT. As protein: CASRKDRFGNSPLHF.

This clone was seen a few times. This chain joins TRBV9 and TRBJ2-3; 7 bases align to TRBD2. CDR3 length: 17 residues. CDR1 and CDR2 from the germline V gene are SGDLS and YYNGEE. V shed 3 bases and J 2 bases; nucleotides not matched to a gene: 12. CDR3 in amino acids: CASSARQAGSPTDTQYF. In nucleotides, the CDR3 is TGTGCCAGCAGCGCCCGCCAAGCGGGGTCGCCCACAGATACGCAGTATTTT.

The chain couples TRBV4-3 to TRBJ2-4; possibly TRBD1 for D (7 bases). Deletions cut 0 bases from V and 0 bases from J, with 12 bases between. Germline CDR1 LGHNA, CDR2 YSLEER. CDR3 length: 17 amino acids. Here the CDR3 reads CASSQDPQGGAKNIQYF. The CDR3 DNA sequence: TGCGCCAGCAGCCAAGATCCCCAGGGGGGAGCCAAAAACATTCAGTACTTC.

This rearrangement joins TRBV28 to TRBJ1-4, with D hard to call. This CDR3 contains 12 residues. V was pared by 7 bases and J by 8 bases, with 11 bases between. CDR1 and CDR2 (germline): MDHEN, SYDVKM. The CDR3 loop reads CASTTRLEKLFF. CDR3 nucleotides: TGTGCCAGCACCACGCGATTGGAAAAACTGTTTTTT.

CDR3 sequence: CASSPGGVRGETQYF. Here the CDR3 DNA reads TGTGCCAGCAGCCCCGGGGGGGTGAGAGGGGAGACCCAGTACTTC. This sequence joins TRBV7-3 and TRBJ2-5, with 8 bases that match TRBD2. This CDR3 is 15 amino acids long. The germline CDR1 and CDR2 sequences are SGHTA and FQGTGA. Germline trimming cut 5 bases from V and 5 bases from J; bases unmatched to any gene: 10. Supplemented by reference TRBV7-3 and TRBJ2-5, the full variable domain reads GAGVSQTPSNKVTEKGKYVELRCDPISGHTALYWYRQSLGQGPEFLIYFQGTGAADDSGLPNDRFFAVRPEGSVSTLKIQRTERGDSAVYLCASSPGGVRGETQYFGPGTRLLVL.

The CDR3 bases are TGTGCCATCAGTGAGTCTTCGGGGAAATCCTACAATGAGCAGTTCTTC. As protein: CAISESSGKSYNEQFF. The chain joins TRBV10-3 to TRBJ2-1; perhaps TRBD2 as D (5 bases). This CDR3 has 16 amino acids. Trimming removed 0 bases from V and 1 base from J, with 10 bases in between. The germline CDR1 and CDR2 sequences are ENHRY and SYGVKD.

Only a few counts were recorded for this clone. The chain links TRBV9 to TRBJ1-6; D is ambiguous. Germline CDR1 SGDLS, CDR2 YYNGEE. Trimming cost V 3 bases and J 7 bases, with 11 bases left between them. The CDR3 loop spans 14 amino acids. The CDR3 here is CASSEEAENSPLHF. The CDR3 DNA follows: TGTGCCAGCAGCGAGGAGGCAGAAAATTCACCCCTCCACTTT.

The rearrangement uses TRBV7-8 and TRBJ1-5, with D unclear. This CDR3 spans 14 amino acids. V was cut by 1 base and J by 3 bases, with 7 bases left in between. Germline V gives CDR1 SGHVS, CDR2 FQNEAQ. The CDR3 region has the DNA TGTGCCAGCAGCTTAGGAGGGTTCAATCAGCCCCAGCATTTT. Encoded protein: CASSLGGFNQPQHF.

This chain connects TRBV10-3 to TRBJ2-7; D uncertain. Germline V lookup: CDR1 ENHRY, CDR2 SYGVKD. V was pared by 0 bases and J by 3 bases, with 6 bases between. The CDR3 contains 13 residues. The CDR3 coding sequence is TGTGCCATCAGTGAGTCCCCAGGCTACGAGCAGTACTTC. It specifies CAISESPGYEQYF.